Each of the 27 T cell receptor beta chains below was sequenced from the same sample in a study of T cells in Graves' hyperthyroidism and ophthalmopathy. RNA transcripts served as the template for amplifying TCR beta CDR3 regions. Initially, a first-round RT-PCR of the TCR CDR3 employed the HTBI primer set. TCRdb recomputed calls from the multiplex PCR reads with MiXCR, one row per CDR3 protein. This repertoire shows hundreds of thousands of distinct CDR3 sequences, about two fifths found once; its top ten account for 7.5% to 9.5%. The sequenced sample consisted of blood. The receptors originated from a man younger than 35 with Graves' hyperthyroidism.

This clonotype has a count of ten or more. This chain links TRBV7-9 with TRBJ2-5, with D possibly being TRBD1 (5 bases). CDR3 length: 14 amino acids. The V end was cut by 1 base, the J end by 2 bases, with 8 bases between. Per the germline V gene, CDR1 is SEHNR and CDR2 is FQNEAQ (reference sequence). Here the CDR3 reads CASSLGQPQETQYF. Written as DNA, the CDR3 is TGTGCCAGCAGCTTAGGACAGCCACAAGAGACCCAGTACTTC.

The chain carries TRBV2 and TRBJ1-1, with 8 nucleotides matching TRBD1. Trimming cost V 0 bases and J 5 bases; bases outside gene matches: 5. Germline assignment: CDR1 SNHLY and CDR2 FYNNEI. CDR3 length equals 15 residues. The CDR3 here is CASSEAGQGLTEAFF. The DNA of the CDR3 is TGTGCCAGCAGTGAAGCAGGACAGGGCCTTACTGAAGCTTTCTTT.

This clonotype has a handful of counts. The rearrangement links TRBV20-1 to TRBJ2-5, with 8 bases that match TRBD1. The V gene end was trimmed by 2 bases and the J gene end by 7 bases; junction bases not matched to a gene: 9. The CDR3 length is 14 residues. Germline V gene data show CDR1 as DFQATT and CDR2 as SNEGSKA (reference sequence). Here the CDR3 reads CSARSSQGAGTQYF. As DNA, the CDR3 is TGCAGTGCTAGATCCTCTCAGGGGGCTGGGACCCAGTACTTC.

The genes are TRBV5-1 and TRBJ1-2; a weak D match, TRBD1 (5 bases). Germline lookup yields CDR1 SGHRS and CDR2 YFSETQ. The V gene lost 0 bases and the J gene lost 4 bases, with 16 bases spanning the gap. The CDR3 loop spans 16 amino acids. The CDR3 region is CASSLVRGTNGYGYTF. CDR3 DNA sequence: TGCGCCAGCAGCTTGGTCCGAGGGACGAACGGCTATGGCTACACCTTC.

This clonotype was detected a few times. J is TRBJ1-2 and V is TRBV29-1; the D is unclear. The CDR3 extends over 13 amino acids. Trimming took 4 bases from V and 4 from J, leaving 13 bases between them. Germline CDR1 reads SQVTM; CDR2 reads ANQGSEA. CDR3 DNA: TGCAGCGTTGCGGCAGAGCCCGGCTATGGCTACACCTTC. This sequence encodes CSVAAEPGYGYTF. Based on the CDR3 plus reference TRBV29-1 and TRBJ1-2, the full variable domain is SAVISQKPSRDICQRGTSLTIQCQVDSQVTMMFWYRQQPGQSLTLIATANQGSEATYESGFVIDKFPISRPNLTFSTLTVSNMSPEDSSIYLCSVAAEPGYGYTFGSGTRLTVV.

CDR3 region: CASSLRTAAYEQYF. CDR3 nucleotides: TGTGCCAGCAGCTTAAGGACGGCCGCCTACGAGCAGTACTTC. The chain uses TRBV7-9 and TRBJ2-7; D gene ambiguous. The CDR3 is made up of 14 amino acids. V was trimmed by 2 bases and J by 2 bases, leaving 10 bases between them. Germline V gene sequence: CDR1 SEHNR, CDR2 FQNEAQ (reference sequence).

The J gene is TRBJ1-2, the V gene TRBV6-5; a possible D gene is TRBD1 (6 bases). Germline CDR1 and CDR2: MNHEY and SVGAGI. Trimming removed 6 bases at V and 4 bases at J, with 12 bases between. This CDR3 has 13 residues. CDR3 coding DNA: TGTGCCAGCAGACCGGACAGTCCCTATGGCTACACCTTC. This sequence encodes CASRPDSPYGYTF.

As concerns this clonotype: This clone may be a read error of a much larger clone one base away. In this CDR3 the conserved last residue, phenylalanine or tryptophan, is missing, so a read error is likely. The V call is TRBV29-1, the J call TRBJ2-2, with 8 bases lining up with TRBD1. V was pared by 6 bases and J by 8 bases, with 8 bases of the junction left unmatched. Germline V CDR1 and CDR2: SQVTM, ANQGSEA. The CDR3 sequence is 13 residues long. This CDR3 reads CSVDQGALGELFL. The CDR3, as DNA: TGCAGCGTAGATCAGGGGGCGCTTGGGGAGCTGTTTCTT.

The chain carries TRBV19 and TRBJ1-5; a possible D gene is TRBD1 (5 bases). Trimming took 6 bases from V and 5 from J, leaving 11 bases between them. Germline lookup yields CDR1 LNHDA and CDR2 SQIVND (reference sequence). The length of the CDR3 is 13 residues. The CDR3 protein is CASRAGRYQPQHF. The CDR3 nucleotides are TGTGCCAGTAGAGCAGGGAGGTATCAGCCCCAGCATTTT.

On this clonotype: A much more abundant neighbour one base away suggests this may be a read error. DNA of the CDR3: TGTGCCAGCAGCATAAGGGTACACGAGCAGTACTTC. This sequence encodes CASSIRVHEQYF. The chain couples TRBV7-9 to TRBJ2-7; the D is unclear. CDR3 length equals 12 residues. Germline loops: CDR1 SEHNR, CDR2 FQNEAQ (reference sequence). Trimming removed 5 bases at V and 5 bases at J, with 10 bases between.

The rearrangement uses TRBV7-9 and TRBJ2-2; the D gene is possibly TRBD1 (5 bases). The V gene's germline CDR1 is SEHNR and CDR2 FQNEAQ (reference sequence). Trimming stripped 8 bases from V and 1 base from J, with 14 bases between. CDR3 length equals 15 residues. The CDR3 protein is CASYLGQQNTGELFF. CDR3 bases: TGTGCCAGCTACCTCGGACAACAGAACACCGGGGAGCTGTTTTTT. The entire variable domain, with the rest obtained from reference TRBV7-9 and TRBJ2-2, is as follows: DTGVSQNPRHKITKRGQNVTFRCDPISEHNRLYWYRQTLGQGPEFLTYFQNEAQLEKSRLLSDRFSAERPKGSFSTLEIQRTEQGDSAMYLCASYLGQQNTGELFFGEGSRLTVL.

A few counts support this clonotype. This chain links TRBV20-1 with TRBJ1-1; 7 positions agree with TRBD1. Germline lookup yields CDR1 DFQATT and CDR2 SNEGSKA (reference sequence). V trimming: 1 base; J trimming: 0 bases; junction bases outside the gene matches: 11. The CDR3 is made up of 17 amino acids. The CDR3 DNA reads TGCAGTGCTAGAGGAACCGCTTTAGGGGGCCTGAACACTGAAGCTTTCTTT. Encoded protein: CSARGTALGGLNTEAFF.

The rearrangement joins TRBV5-6 to TRBJ1-4, with D uncertain. CDR1 is SGHDT and CDR2 is YYEEEE in the germline V gene. The ends were cut back, 10 bases at V and 6 bases at J, with 16 bases in the middle. This CDR3 region has 13 residues. The CDR3 region has the DNA TGTGCCGGCTCGAGGGCACTCGATGAAAAACTGTTTTTT. Residues: CAGSRALDEKLFF.

This clonotype was recorded at least ten times. V usage is TRBV29-1 and J usage is TRBJ1-3, with no clear D. This CDR3 comprises 13 residues. V lost 2 bases and J 1 base, leaving 6 bases between the germline ends. Germline CDR1 is SQVTM and CDR2 is ANQGSEA. The CDR3 reads CSVESGSGNTIYF. The CDR3 bases are TGCAGCGTTGAATCCGGGTCTGGAAACACCATATATTTT. Filled out from reference TRBV29-1 and TRBJ1-3, the complete variable domain reads SAVISQKPSRDICQRGTSLTIQCQVDSQVTMMFWYRQQPGQSLTLIATANQGSEATYESGFVIDKFPISRPNLTFSTLTVSNMSPEDSSIYLCSVESGSGNTIYFGEGSWLTVV.

This clonotype was seen more than once but under ten times. The chain recombines TRBV7-8 with TRBJ2-7, with D perhaps matching TRBD1 or TRBD2 (6 bases each). With 5 bases removed from V and 5 bases from J, the gap between germline ends came to 13 bases. The CDR3 spans 13 residues. Germline V gene data show CDR1 as SGHVS and CDR2 as FQNEAQ. CDR3 sequence: CASSLRGEDEQYF. CDR3 sequence (DNA): TGTGCCAGCAGCCTAAGGGGGGAAGACGAGCAGTACTTC.

This clonotype came up many times. This chain connects TRBV7-9 to TRBJ2-7; TRBD1 matches 8 bases. This CDR3 contains 16 residues. The V gene end was trimmed by 5 bases and the J gene end by 5 bases; junction bases not matched to a gene: 14. Germline V gene data show CDR1 as SEHNR and CDR2 as FQNEAQ (reference sequence). The DNA for the CDR3 is TGTGCCAGCAGCATACCCGTCGGGGCGGGACAGGACGAGCAGTACTTC. It specifies CASSIPVGAGQDEQYF.

V gene TRBV7-2 combines with J gene TRBJ1-5; 9 bases fit TRBD1. CDR1 is SGHTA, CDR2 FQGNSA, per germline. V was clipped by 10 bases and J by 5 bases; unmatched bases: 6. This CDR3 region has 13 residues. The CDR3 reads CATRGQGDQPQHF. CDR3 DNA: TGTGCCACCAGGGGACAGGGTGATCAGCCCCAGCATTTT. Full variable domain (missing parts from reference TRBV7-2 and TRBJ1-5): GAGVSQSPSNKVTEKGKDVELRCDPISGHTALYWYRQSLGQGLEFLIYFQGNSAPDKSGLPSDRFSAERTGGSVSTLTIQRTQQEDSAVYLCATRGQGDQPQHFGDGTRLSIL.

The table lists this clonotype with a few counts. The DNA for the CDR3 is TGTGCCAGCAGCCCCGCTAGCGGGATTTACGAGCAGTACTTC. Its translation is CASSPASGIYEQYF. This chain uses TRBV11-2 with TRBJ2-7; 9 nucleotides agree with TRBD2. Germline V gene sequence: CDR1 SGHAT, CDR2 FQNNGV. Trimming took 5 bases from V and 4 from J; bases not matched to a gene: 6. The CDR3 extends over 14 amino acids.

This clonotype showed up many times. This chain connects TRBV10-3 to TRBJ1-5; tentatively, D is TRBD1 (5 bases). Germline V lookup: CDR1 ENHRY, CDR2 SYGVKD. The CDR3 is 14 amino acids. V was trimmed by 4 bases and J by 0 bases, leaving 7 bases between them. The chain's CDR3 is CAISADNSNQPQHF. Here the CDR3 DNA reads TGTGCCATCAGTGCGGACAATAGCAATCAGCCCCAGCATTTT.

This clonotype turned up a few times. V gene TRBV7-9 combines with J gene TRBJ1-5; 9 nucleotides match TRBD1. The CDR3 loop spans 17 amino acids. After removal of 5 bases from V and 1 base from J, the junction contained 9 bases not matched to a gene. Germline lookup yields CDR1 SEHNR and CDR2 FQNEAQ (reference sequence). Here the CDR3 DNA reads TGTGCCAGCAGCCCCGGACAGGGGATGGGAAGCAATCAGCCCCAGCATTTT. Translation gives CASSPGQGMGSNQPQHF.

The J gene is TRBJ1-1, the V gene TRBV12-3 or TRBV12-4; no definite D call. Trimming took 1 base from V and 7 from J, leaving 10 bases between them. The CDR3 sequence is 13 residues long. CDR3 sequence reads: CASSLVLGGEAFF. In nucleotides, the CDR3 is TGTGCCAGCAGTTTAGTCTTGGGCGGTGAAGCTTTCTTT.

This clonotype appeared many times. The rearrangement links TRBV10-2 to TRBJ1-3; D remains unclear. CDR3 length equals 14 residues. Germline CDR1 is WSHSY and CDR2 is SAAADI. Trimming cost V 2 bases and J 0 bases, with 5 bases left between them. The CDR3 DNA is TGCGCCAGCAGTGAGCCCAGCTCTGGAAACACCATATATTTT. This gives the protein CASSEPSSGNTIYF.

This clonotype appeared a few times. The chain couples TRBV7-2 to TRBJ2-5; D is possibly TRBD1 or TRBD2 (5 bases each). The V end lost 1 base, the J end lost 1 base, and 10 bases lay between the germline ends. Germline values: CDR1 SGHTA, CDR2 FQGNSA. This CDR3 is built from 15 residues. The CDR3 region is CASSLVGDLQETQYF. Here the CDR3 DNA reads TGTGCCAGCAGCTTAGTCGGGGACCTCCAAGAGACCCAGTACTTC.

This chain joins TRBV7-9 and TRBJ2-5, with 8 bases fitting TRBD1. The CDR3 totals 15 residues. CDR1 is SEHNR and CDR2 is FQNEAQ in the germline V gene (reference sequence). J was trimmed by 9 bases and V by 3 bases; bases with no gene match: 12. CDR3 sequence reads: CASSLAQGAWEPQYF. CDR3 DNA sequence: TGTGCCAGCAGCTTGGCTCAGGGGGCATGGGAGCCCCAGTACTTC.

The chain carries TRBV7-8 and TRBJ1-3; D is ambiguous. Deletions cut 3 bases from V and 3 bases from J, with 12 bases between. Germline lookup yields CDR1 SGHVS and CDR2 FQNEAQ. This CDR3 comprises 15 residues. As DNA, the CDR3 is TGTGCCAGCAGCTTGTATGAGGGATATGGAAACACCATATATTTT. Protein: CASSLYEGYGNTIYF.

This clonotype appeared a few times. The CDR3 DNA reads TGCGCCAGCAGCCAAGGCGGGGACAGTTTCTTTCACAGCGGGGAGCTGTTTTTT. It yields the protein CASSQGGDSFFHSGELFF. V and J are TRBV5-1 and TRBJ2-2; weak D call: TRBD1 (7 bases). V was cut by 4 bases and J by 7 bases, with 26 bases left in between. Germline CDR1 SGHRS, CDR2 YFSETQ. This CDR3 has 18 residues.

The chain recombines TRBV11-1 with TRBJ2-2; 7 nucleotides align to TRBD2. CDR3 length: 14 amino acids. V was clipped by 5 bases and J by 6 bases; unmatched bases: 6. Germline assignment: CDR1 SGHAT and CDR2 FQDESV (reference sequence). The chain's CDR3 is CASSPRGGAGELFF. The CDR3 nucleotides are TGTGCCAGCAGCCCGCGGGGAGGGGCCGGGGAGCTGTTTTTT. The entire variable domain, with the rest obtained from reference TRBV11-1 and TRBJ2-2, is as follows: EAEVAQSPRYKITEKSQAVAFWCDPISGHATLYWYRQILGQGPELLVQFQDESVVDDSQLPKDRFSAERLKGVDSTLKIQPAELGDSAMYLCASSPRGGAGELFFGEGSRLTVL.